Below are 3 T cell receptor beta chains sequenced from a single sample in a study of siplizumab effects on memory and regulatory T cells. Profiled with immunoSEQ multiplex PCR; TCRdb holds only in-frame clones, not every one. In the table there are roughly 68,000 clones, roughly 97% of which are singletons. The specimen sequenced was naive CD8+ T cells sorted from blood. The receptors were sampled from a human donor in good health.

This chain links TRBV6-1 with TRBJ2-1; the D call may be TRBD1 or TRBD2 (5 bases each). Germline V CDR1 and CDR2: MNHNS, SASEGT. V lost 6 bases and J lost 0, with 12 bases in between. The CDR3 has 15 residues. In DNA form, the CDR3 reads TGTGCCAGCAGCCCCCGGGACCACTCCTACAATGAGCAGTTCTTC. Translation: CASSPRDHSYNEQFF.

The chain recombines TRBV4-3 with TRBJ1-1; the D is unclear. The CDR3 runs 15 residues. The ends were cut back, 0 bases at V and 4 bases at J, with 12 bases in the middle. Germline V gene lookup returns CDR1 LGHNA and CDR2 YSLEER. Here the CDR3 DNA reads TGCGCCAGCAGCCAAGATCGCAGCCTTTCCACTGAAGCTTTCTTT. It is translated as CASSQDRSLSTEAFF.

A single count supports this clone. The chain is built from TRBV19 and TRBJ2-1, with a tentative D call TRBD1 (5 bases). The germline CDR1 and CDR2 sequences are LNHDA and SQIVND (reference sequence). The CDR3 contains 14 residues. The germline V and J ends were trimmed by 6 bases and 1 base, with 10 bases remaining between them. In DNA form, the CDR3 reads TGTGCCAGTAGGGGCAGGGAATCCTACAATGAGCAGTTCTTC. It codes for CASRGRESYNEQFF.